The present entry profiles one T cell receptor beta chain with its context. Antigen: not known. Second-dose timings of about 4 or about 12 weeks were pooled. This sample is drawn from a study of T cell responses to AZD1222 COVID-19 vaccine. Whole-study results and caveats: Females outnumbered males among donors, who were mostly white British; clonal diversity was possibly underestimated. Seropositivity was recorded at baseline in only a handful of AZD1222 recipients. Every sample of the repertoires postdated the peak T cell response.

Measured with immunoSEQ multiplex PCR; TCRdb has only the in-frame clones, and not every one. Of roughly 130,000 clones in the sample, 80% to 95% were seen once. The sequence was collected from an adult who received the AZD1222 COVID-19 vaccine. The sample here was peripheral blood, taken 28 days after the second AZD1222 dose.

CDR3 in DNA: TGCGCCAGCAGCCAAGATACTCTAACTAGCGGGATCTACAATGAGCAGTTCTTC. Translation: CASSQDTLTSGIYNEQFF. The V gene is TRBV4-3, the J gene TRBJ2-1, with TRBD2 identical over 10 bases. Looked up from germline, CDR1 is LGHNA and CDR2 is YSLEER. V was pared by 0 bases and J by 3 bases, with 8 bases of the junction left unmatched. CDR3 length equals 18 residues.